One sample yielded the 32 T cell receptor beta chains listed below, sequenced in a study of vaccination and CD4 T cells after COVID-19. Sequence data for DNA of cultured CD4+ T cells were generated by the Oncomine TCR Beta short-read assay. TCRdb passed the PCR reads through MiXCR, listing each CDR3 protein once. The sample holds approximately 12,000 distinct CDR3 sequences; roughly 65% are singletons and the top ten take 22%. Their antigen targets remain unknown. Treatment: roughly ten-day PBMC culture with coronavirus spike peptide pools or control peptides (ViraFEST assay). The sequencing sample was made of CD4+ T cells from blood, cultured in vitro. These receptors all stem from a human donor who had recovered from COVID-19.

This clonotype was seen a handful of times. The gene calls are TRBV19 and TRBJ1-5, with D tentatively TRBD1 (6 bases). The CDR3 loop spans 16 amino acids. Germline V gives CDR1 LNHDA, CDR2 SQIVND (reference sequence). V gave up 3 bases and J gave up 5 bases, with 17 bases separating them. CDR3 protein: CASSISTGYSDQPQHF. CDR3 bases: TGTGCCAGTAGTATCTCCACAGGGTACAGCGATCAGCCCCAGCATTTT.

The V and J genes are TRBV19 and TRBJ2-3; TRBD2 might be the D (6 bases). V lost 6 bases to trimming and J lost 6 bases, with 19 bases between them. The germline gives CDR1 LNHDA, CDR2 SQIVND (reference sequence). CDR3 length equals 15 residues. The CDR3 sequence: CASSLSWGLADTQYF. The CDR3 coding sequence is TGTGCCAGTAGCCTATCCTGGGGTCTAGCGGATACGCAGTATTTT.

The chain is built from TRBV19 and TRBJ1-5; D is undetermined. Germline assignment: CDR1 LNHDA and CDR2 SQIVND (reference sequence). Trimming stripped 9 bases from V and 0 bases from J, with 9 bases between. This CDR3 has 13 amino acids. The CDR3 region has the DNA TGTGCCAGCCAGGATTATAGCAATCAGCCCCAGCATTTT. It translates to CASQDYSNQPQHF.

The rearrangement joins TRBV20-1 to TRBJ2-5, with a possible D match to TRBD2 (6 bases). Germline V gene sequence: CDR1 DFQATT, CDR2 SNEGSKA (reference sequence). The germline V and J ends were trimmed by 3 bases and 5 bases, with 16 bases remaining between them. The CDR3 runs 14 residues. CDR3 sequence reads: CSASRGGWGETQYF. DNA for the CDR3: TGCAGTGCTAGTCGAGGAGGGTGGGGGGAGACCCAGTACTTC.

This clonotype was detected only once. The J gene is TRBJ2-6, the V gene TRBV20-1; no definite D call. Germline CDR1 is DFQATT and CDR2 is SNEGSKA (reference sequence). CDR3 length: 15 amino acids. Trimming stripped 3 bases from V and 0 bases from J, with 9 bases between. The CDR3 DNA reads TGCAGTGCTAGTACTCGGGTCTCTGGGGCCAACGTCCTGACTTTC. This encodes CSASTRVSGANVLTF.

V is TRBV27 and J is TRBJ2-1; 8 bases map to TRBD2. V lost 2 bases to trimming and J lost 1 base; unmatched junction nucleotides: 7. Germline V lookup: CDR1 MNHEY, CDR2 SMNVEV (reference sequence). CDR3 length: 17 amino acids. CDR3 protein: CASSLTERELSYNEQFF. DNA for the CDR3: TGTGCCAGCAGTTTAACCGAGCGGGAGCTTTCCTACAATGAGCAGTTCTTC.

The J gene is TRBJ2-3, the V gene TRBV10-3; D might be TRBD2 (6 bases). Per germline, CDR1 ENHRY and CDR2 SYGVKD. The CDR3 runs to 13 residues. V lost 10 bases and J 8 bases, leaving 19 bases between the germline ends. Written as DNA, the CDR3 is TGTGCCACGGGGGAGTCCCAAACGGGTACGCAGTATTTT. This codes for CATGESQTGTQYF.

V is TRBV2 and J is TRBJ1-1, with unresolved D. Trimming took off 6 bases at V and 1 base at J, with 12 bases between the two ends. CDR1 and CDR2 (germline): SNHLY, FYNNEI. There are 14 residues in the CDR3. The CDR3 nucleotides are TGTGCCAGCAGCGGATTGAGACAGAACACTGAAGCTTTCTTT. Translated: CASSGLRQNTEAFF.

This chain connects TRBV6-4 to TRBJ2-3; the match to TRBD2 covers 7 bases. CDR3 length: 15 residues. CDR1 MRHNA and CDR2 SNTAGT come from the germline V gene. J was trimmed by 0 bases and V by 6 bases; bases with no gene match: 6. Here the CDR3 reads CASSTDSGSTDTQYF. Here the CDR3 DNA reads TGTGCCAGCAGCACTGATAGCGGGAGCACAGATACGCAGTATTTT.

The rearrangement joins TRBV28 to TRBJ2-7, with 7 bases aligning to TRBD2. Germline values: CDR1 MDHEN, CDR2 SYDVKM. Trimming removed 6 bases from V and 2 bases from J; junction bases left unmatched: 13. The CDR3 is made up of 16 amino acids. The CDR3 region is CASSPEDLAETYEQYF. DNA of the CDR3: TGTGCCAGCAGCCCCGAGGATCTAGCGGAGACCTACGAGCAGTACTTC. The entire variable domain, with the rest obtained from reference TRBV28 and TRBJ2-7, is as follows: DVKVTQSSRYLVKRTGEKVFLECVQDMDHENMFWYRQDPGLGLRLIYFSYDVKMKEKGDIPEGYSVSREKKERFSLILESASTNQTSMYLCASSPEDLAETYEQYFGPGTRLTVT.

The gene calls are TRBV19 and TRBJ1-5, with TRBD1 matching over 8 bases. Germline assignment: CDR1 LNHDA and CDR2 SQIVND (reference sequence). V lost 9 bases and J lost 4; bases outside the gene matches: 8. This CDR3 comprises 14 residues. CDR3 protein: CARKGQGANQPQHF. The CDR3 DNA is TGTGCCAGAAAAGGGCAGGGGGCGAATCAGCCCCAGCATTTT.

The V call is TRBV5-1, the J call TRBJ2-7; D not resolved. Germline CDR1 is SGHRS and CDR2 is YFSETQ. The CDR3 length is 14 residues. The V end lost 4 bases, the J end lost 1 base, and 12 bases lay between the germline ends. For the CDR3, the DNA is TGCGCCAGCAGCCCGTTGCTGGGTTCCTACGAGCAGTACTTC. This codes for CASSPLLGSYEQYF.

This clonotype was picked up a small number of times. The chain couples TRBV19 to TRBJ1-5; 7 nucleotides match TRBD1. CDR3 length: 16 residues. The germline gives CDR1 LNHDA, CDR2 SQIVND (reference sequence). Germline trimming cut 7 bases from V and 1 base from J; bases unmatched to any gene: 10. The CDR3 spells CASNRRGESSNQPQHF. CDR3 nucleotide sequence: TGTGCCAGTAATCGCAGGGGGGAATCGAGCAATCAGCCCCAGCATTTT.

This chain connects TRBV6-1 to TRBJ1-4, with a tentative D call TRBD1 (6 bases). The V end was cut by 5 bases, the J end by 0 bases, with 10 bases between. Germline CDR1 and CDR2: MNHNS and SASEGT. The CDR3 is 15 amino acids. DNA for the CDR3: TGTGCCAGCAGTCCTAACAGGGCAACTAATGAAAAACTGTTTTTT. It encodes CASSPNRATNEKLFF.

The gene calls are TRBV7-8 and TRBJ1-1, with a weak D call TRBD1 (5 bases). CDR3 size: 14 residues. V was trimmed by 1 base and J by 1 base, leaving 7 bases between them. Germline values: CDR1 SGHVS, CDR2 FQNEAQ. The CDR3 DNA reads TGTGCCAGCAGCTTAGTGGGGGGGAACACTGAAGCTTTCTTT. The encoded protein is CASSLVGGNTEAFF.

V gene TRBV7-4 combines with J gene TRBJ1-5; the D is unclear. This CDR3 comprises 15 residues. Germline V gene lookup returns CDR1 SGHVT and CDR2 SQSDAQ. Trimming took 4 bases from V and 7 from J, leaving 17 bases between them. For the CDR3, the DNA is TGTGCCAGCAGCTCAATAGTTGTTAGAGGGCAGCCCCAGCATTTT. This gives the protein CASSSIVVRGQPQHF.

This clonotype was seen only a few times. The V gene is TRBV12-3 or TRBV12-4, the J gene TRBJ1-5, with TRBD1 as a possible D gene (5 bases). CDR3 length: 14 residues. V lost 3 bases and J 5 bases, leaving 11 bases between the germline ends. CDR3 sequence reads: CASSLGLRDQPQHF. CDR3 nucleotide sequence: TGTGCCAGCAGTTTGGGGCTCAGGGATCAGCCCCAGCATTTT.

Only a few counts were recorded for this clonotype. V usage is TRBV7-9 and J usage is TRBJ2-5; D possibly matches TRBD1 or TRBD2 (9 bases each). Germline values: CDR1 SEHNR, CDR2 FQNEAQ (reference sequence). The CDR3 runs 17 residues. Trimming took off 2 bases at V and 4 bases at J, with 20 bases between the two ends. The CDR3 here is CASSLLAGQGLLETQYF. CDR3 bases: TGTGCCAGCAGCTTACTAGCGGGACAGGGCCTTTTAGAGACCCAGTACTTC.

V usage is TRBV3-1 and J usage is TRBJ1-1; D perhaps matches TRBD1 (6 bases). CDR1 LGHDT and CDR2 YNNKEL come from the germline V gene (reference sequence). Trimming removed 4 bases at V and 4 bases at J, with 22 bases between. The CDR3 runs 17 residues. The CDR3 DNA reads as TGTGCCAGCAGCCCAAATAGAGTAACAGGGTCTGGCACTGAAGCTTTCTTT. Its translation: CASSPNRVTGSGTEAFF.

The rearrangement uses TRBV4-1 and TRBJ1-5; D not certain. CDR1 MGHRA and CDR2 YSYEKL come from the germline V gene. The CDR3 covers 15 residues. V shed 4 bases and J shed 4 bases, with 14 bases lying between them. This CDR3 is CASSPNRELNQPQHF. For the CDR3, the DNA is TGCGCCAGCAGCCCCAACCGGGAACTAAATCAGCCCCAGCATTTT.

The genes are TRBV15 and TRBJ2-5; the match to TRBD2 covers 9 bases. The CDR3 has 16 amino acids. J was trimmed by 5 bases and V by 2 bases; bases with no gene match: 9. Per germline, CDR1 LNHNV and CDR2 YYDKDF (reference sequence). The CDR3 nucleotides read TGTGCCACCAGCAGACTAGCGGGATGGGGGGGGGAGACCCAGTACTTC. This gives the protein CATSRLAGWGGETQYF.

V gene TRBV6-1 combines with J gene TRBJ2-3, with 9 nucleotides matching TRBD2. Germline CDR1 is MNHNS and CDR2 is SASEGT. This CDR3 has 15 residues. Trimming cost V 3 bases and J 4 bases; bases outside gene matches: 5. DNA of the CDR3: TGTGCCAGCAGTGATATAGCGGGAGTGTCAGATACGCAGTATTTT. Amino acid sequence: CASSDIAGVSDTQYF.

This chain uses TRBV6-1 with TRBJ2-7, with 11 bases identical to TRBD1. The CDR3 extends over 18 amino acids. Unmatched junction bases numbered 17, after V lost 4 bases and J lost 6 bases. Germline V gene sequence: CDR1 MNHNS, CDR2 SASEGT. The CDR3 reads CASSVFGGTGGLSPEQYF. The CDR3 DNA reads TGTGCCAGCAGTGTATTTGGCGGGACAGGGGGACTTTCTCCCGAGCAGTACTTC.

This sequence joins TRBV20-1 and TRBJ2-7; D might be TRBD1 or TRBD2, each matching 5 bases. This CDR3 is 15 amino acids long. Germline lookup yields CDR1 DFQATT and CDR2 SNEGSKA (reference sequence). V gave up 0 bases and J gave up 7 bases, with 19 bases separating them. Here the CDR3 DNA reads TGCAGTGCTAGAGATATTAGCCAGGGTCGAGGGGAGCAGTACTTC. Residues: CSARDISQGRGEQYF.

The gene calls are TRBV6-1 and TRBJ2-3, with D possibly matching TRBD2 (6 bases). This CDR3 is built from 12 residues. The V gene's germline CDR1 is MNHNS and CDR2 SASEGT. The V gene lost 8 bases and the J gene lost 7 bases, with 13 bases spanning the gap. CDR3 in amino acids: CASLAPPHTQYF. As DNA, the CDR3 is TGTGCCAGCCTAGCGCCCCCCCATACGCAGTATTTT.

CDR3 in amino acids: CASRRPLGNSPLHF. The CDR3 DNA reads as TGTGCCAGCAGACGACCACTGGGTAATTCACCCCTCCACTTT. The rearrangement uses TRBV27 and TRBJ1-6; D remains ambiguous. The CDR3 has 14 amino acids. Deletions cut 6 bases from V and 6 bases from J, with 12 bases between. The germline V gene encodes CDR1 MNHEY and CDR2 SMNVEV (reference sequence).

In this sample, this clonotype turned up a few times. The chain carries TRBV24-1 and TRBJ2-3, with 10 bases matching TRBD2. Germline V gene lookup returns CDR1 KGHDR and CDR2 SFDVKD. This CDR3 region has 16 residues. Germline trimming cut 4 bases from V and 3 bases from J; bases unmatched to any gene: 6. CDR3 protein: CATSDIAGGETDTQYF. As DNA, the CDR3 is TGTGCCACCAGTGACATAGCGGGAGGAGAGACAGATACGCAGTATTTT.

This clonotype was observed a handful of times. The V call is TRBV7-9, the J call TRBJ1-4, with D unclear. In germline, CDR1 is SEHNR, CDR2 FQNEAQ (reference sequence). Trimming stripped 5 bases from V and 8 bases from J, with 12 bases between. The CDR3 runs to 13 residues. CDR3 coding DNA: TGTGCCAGCAGCCCAGGACGCGGGGAAAAACTGTTTTTT. It specifies CASSPGRGEKLFF.

The gene calls are TRBV6-5 and TRBJ2-7; 7 bases fit TRBD1. Looked up from germline, CDR1 is MNHEY and CDR2 is SVGAGI. The CDR3 extends over 13 amino acids. V was clipped by 2 bases and J by 5 bases; unmatched bases: 3. This chain's CDR3 is CASSYRQGDEQYF. In DNA, the CDR3 is TGTGCCAGCAGTTACCGACAGGGAGACGAGCAGTACTTC.

The gene calls are TRBV15 and TRBJ2-1; perhaps TRBD2 as D (5 bases). The CDR3 is 15 residues long. Trimming took off 2 bases at V and 4 bases at J, with 12 bases between the two ends. Per germline, CDR1 LNHNV and CDR2 YYDKDF (reference sequence). The CDR3 protein is CATSRRAATYNEQFF. CDR3 DNA sequence: TGTGCCACCAGCAGAAGAGCGGCGACATACAATGAGCAGTTCTTC.

The chain combines TRBV18 with TRBJ1-2; D not certain. The germline V and J ends were trimmed by 3 bases and 4 bases, with 12 bases remaining between them. Germline V gives CDR1 KGHSH, CDR2 LQKENI. The CDR3 consists of 14 residues. The CDR3 region is CASSPPGQAYGYTF. CDR3 sequence (DNA): TGTGCCAGCTCACCTCCGGGTCAAGCCTATGGCTACACCTTC.

The chain has TRBV19 and TRBJ1-5, with D maybe TRBD1 (6 bases). Germline V gene sequence: CDR1 LNHDA, CDR2 SQIVND (reference sequence). The CDR3 spans 15 residues. Trimming took off 6 bases at V and 3 bases at J, with 15 bases between the two ends. CDR3 residues: CASSLTGLYNQPQHF. The DNA of the CDR3 is TGTGCCAGTAGCCTGACAGGCCTCTACAATCAGCCCCAGCATTTT.